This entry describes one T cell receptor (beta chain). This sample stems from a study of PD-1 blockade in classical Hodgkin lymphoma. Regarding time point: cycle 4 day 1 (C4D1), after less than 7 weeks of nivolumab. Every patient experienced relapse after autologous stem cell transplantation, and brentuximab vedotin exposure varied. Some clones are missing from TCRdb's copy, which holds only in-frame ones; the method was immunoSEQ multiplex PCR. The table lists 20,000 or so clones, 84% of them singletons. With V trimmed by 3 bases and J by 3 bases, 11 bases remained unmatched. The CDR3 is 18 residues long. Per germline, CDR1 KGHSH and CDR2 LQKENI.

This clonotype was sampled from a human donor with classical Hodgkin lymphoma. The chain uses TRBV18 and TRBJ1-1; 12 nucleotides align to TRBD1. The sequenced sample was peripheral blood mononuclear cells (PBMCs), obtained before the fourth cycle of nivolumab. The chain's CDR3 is CASSPYEGQGASDTEAFF. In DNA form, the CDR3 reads TGTGCCAGCTCACCGTACGAGGGACAGGGGGCGTCGGACACTGAAGCTTTCTTT.